This T cell receptor beta chain emerged from a study of early T cells in non-severe SARS-CoV-2 infection. MiXCR, applied by TCRdb to the 5' RACE reads, yields one record per CDR3 protein. The data contain tens of thousands of distinct CDR3 sequences, 9.5% to 15% of them singletons. V lost 7 bases and J lost 9, with 16 bases in between. Looked up from germline, CDR1 is SQVTM and CDR2 is ANQGSEA. CDR3 length equals 12 residues. This clonotype was recorded at least ten times. The sequencing sample was made of whole blood. The gene calls are TRBV29-1 and TRBJ2-1; D may match TRBD1 or TRBD2 (6 bases each). The TCR comes from an adult who was a healthcare worker with PCR-confirmed SARS-CoV-2 infection or an uninfected control (not recorded which). CDR3 DNA: TGCAGCGCTGGGGGGCCCTCCCGTGAGCAGTTCTTC. Translated: CSAGGPSREQFF.